This TCR beta chain was recovered during a study of radiotherapy plus CTLA-4 blockade in lung cancer. Study details: Objective responses were seen in over 15% of patients, disease control in approximately 29%.

Sequenced by immunoSEQ multiplex PCR; TCRdb stores in-frame clones only, minus some. Of tens of thousands of clones listed, about 83% are singletons. For this clone: Its antigen is unknown.

The study, taken as a whole, reports: Clones derived from tumor TCRs expanded in blood after radiotherapy plus ipilimumab. Best predicting response, reportedly, were early blood T cell clone dynamics, with interferon-beta.

This CDR3 has 15 amino acids. Looked up from germline, CDR1 is MDHEN and CDR2 is SYDVKM. The ends lost 6 bases at V and 5 bases at J; junction bases unmatched: 12. Patients in the study, people with chemo-refractory metastatic non-small-cell lung cancer, received focal radiation plus ipilimumab CTLA-4 blockade. The J gene is TRBJ2-7, the V gene TRBV28, with 8 positions matching TRBD2. The sequence was collected from a human donor with non-small cell lung cancer whose response to radiotherapy plus ipilimumab could not be evaluated. The sequencing here drew on peripheral blood, taken from a patient treated with radiotherapy plus ipilimumab. The CDR3 DNA reads TGTGCCAGCAGGGAGGGGCTGGGACTAGTGCACGAGCAGTACTTC. Protein: CASREGLGLVHEQYF.